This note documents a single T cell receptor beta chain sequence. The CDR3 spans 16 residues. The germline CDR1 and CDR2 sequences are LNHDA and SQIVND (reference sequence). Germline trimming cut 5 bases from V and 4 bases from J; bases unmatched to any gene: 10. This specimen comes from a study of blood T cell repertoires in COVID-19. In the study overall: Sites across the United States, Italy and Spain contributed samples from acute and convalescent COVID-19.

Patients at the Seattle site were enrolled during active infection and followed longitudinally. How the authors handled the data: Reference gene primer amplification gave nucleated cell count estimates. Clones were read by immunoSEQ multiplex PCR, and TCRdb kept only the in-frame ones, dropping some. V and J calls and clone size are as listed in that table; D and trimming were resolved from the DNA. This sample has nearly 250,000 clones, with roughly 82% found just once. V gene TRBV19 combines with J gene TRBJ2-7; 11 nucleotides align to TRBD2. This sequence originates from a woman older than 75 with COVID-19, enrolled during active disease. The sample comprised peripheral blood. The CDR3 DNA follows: TGTGCCAGTAGTCCCAAACTAGCGGGGGAGTCATACGAGCAGTACTTC. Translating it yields CASSPKLAGESYEQYF.